The present T cell receptor (beta chain) was sequenced within a study of T cell responses to AZD1222 COVID-19 vaccine. Study as a whole: Second-dose intervals near 4 or 12 weeks were combined. Whole-study results and caveats: Most donors were white British and more were female, and clonal diversity was possibly underestimated. The study found Spike-specific TCR breadth and depth rose after two AZD1222 doses.

With respect to this clone: Its target is not known.

Trimming took 4 bases from V and 4 from J, leaving 17 bases between them. This CDR3 spans 16 amino acids. Germline CDR1 SGHKS, CDR2 YYEKEE (reference sequence). Sequencing was performed with immunoSEQ multiplex PCR; in TCRdb, only in-frame clones are kept and a portion is missing. Among some 120,000 clones listed, around 92% were seen once. This clonotype originated in an adult in good health. V is TRBV5-5 and J is TRBJ1-4; a possible D gene is TRBD1 (5 bases). The input for sequencing was peripheral blood, taken on day 0 of AZD1222 vaccination. Here the CDR3 reads CASSVRTGTLNEKLFF. The CDR3 DNA sequence: TGTGCCAGCAGCGTAAGGACCGGGACCCTTAATGAAAAACTGTTTTTT. Together with reference TRBV5-5 and TRBJ1-4, the CDR3 gives the full variable domain: DAGVTQSPTHLIKTRGQQVTLRCSPISGHKSVSWYQQVLGQGPQFIFQYYEKEERGRGNFPDRFSARQFPNYSSELNVNALLLGDSALYLCASSVRTGTLNEKLFFGSGTQLSVL.